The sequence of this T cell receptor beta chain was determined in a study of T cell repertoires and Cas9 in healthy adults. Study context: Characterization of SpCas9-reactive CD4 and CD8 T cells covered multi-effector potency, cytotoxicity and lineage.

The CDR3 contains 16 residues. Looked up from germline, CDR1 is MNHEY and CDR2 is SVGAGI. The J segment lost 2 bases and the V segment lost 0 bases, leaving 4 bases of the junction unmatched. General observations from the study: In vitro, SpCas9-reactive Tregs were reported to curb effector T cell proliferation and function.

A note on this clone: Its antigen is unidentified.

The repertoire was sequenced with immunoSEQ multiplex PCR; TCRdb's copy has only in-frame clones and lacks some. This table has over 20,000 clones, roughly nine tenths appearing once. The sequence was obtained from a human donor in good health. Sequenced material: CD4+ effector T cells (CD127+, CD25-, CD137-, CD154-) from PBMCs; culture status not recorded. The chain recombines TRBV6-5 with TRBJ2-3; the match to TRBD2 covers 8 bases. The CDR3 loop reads CASSYSTSGNTDTQYF. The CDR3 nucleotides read TGTGCCAGCAGTTACTCAACTAGCGGTAACACAGATACGCAGTATTTT.